This is a list of T cell receptor beta chains from one sample in a study of T cells after yellow fever vaccination. Using its own MiXCR run on the 5' RACE reads, TCRdb lists one record per CDR3 protein. The sample has 300,000 to 350,000 distinct CDR3 sequences, roughly 8.3% seen once. The sequencing here drew on PBMCs, taken roughly 45 days after the first yellow fever vaccination. All receptors come from a man between 18 and 35 years old who received the YFV17D yellow fever vaccine. CDR3s include the opening cysteine and the closing phenylalanine or tryptophan. Each record gives: clone size, V gene, D gene, J gene, CDR3 protein, CDR3 DNA. A D gene is named only where the DNA matches it firmly. Rows give clone size only sometimes, using once, few, many, or a class for an expanded clone.

>NA|TRBV7-2|NA|TRBJ1-4
CASSFGGTTNEKLFF
TGTGCCAGCAGCTTTGGCGGCACAACTAATGAAAAACTGTTTTTT
>NA|TRBV12-3/TRBV12-4|NA|TRBJ2-7
CASSRDFSYEQYF
TGTGCCAGCAGCCGGGACTTCTCCTACGAGCAGTACTTC
>many|TRBV6-1|NA|TRBJ1-5
CASSPQDEIYQPQHF
TGTGCCAGCAGTCCCCAGGACGAGATTTATCAGCCCCAGCATTTT
>NA|TRBV20-1|NA|TRBJ2-3
CSGRRSDTQYF
TGCAGTGGACGGCGGTCGGATACGCAGTATTTT
>NA|TRBV15|NA|TRBJ1-4
CATSRGRELANEKLFF
TGTGCCACCAGCAGAGGGAGGGAATTGGCTAATGAAAAACTGTTTTTT
>few|TRBV6-5|TRBD1|TRBJ2-4
CASSTGQGATKNIQYF
TGTGCCAGCAGTACTGGACAGGGGGCTACCAAAAACATTCAGTACTTC
>NA|TRBV12-3/TRBV12-4|NA|TRBJ2-5
CASSFGAGVETQYF
TGTGCCAGCAGTTTCGGGGCGGGTGTTGAGACCCAGTACTTC
>many|TRBV5-6|TRBD1|TRBJ1-1
CASSGSTGPDTEAFF
TGTGCCAGCAGCGGGTCGACAGGGCCTGACACTGAAGCTTTCTTT
>NA|TRBV7-9|TRBD1|TRBJ1-5
CASSLAGQWEPQHF
TGTGCCAGCAGCTTAGCGGGACAGTGGGAGCCCCAGCATTTT
>few|TRBV6-2/TRBV6-3|TRBD1|TRBJ2-3
CASRGQGPTDTQYF
TGTGCCAGCAGGGGACAGGGCCCCACAGATACGCAGTATTTT
>NA|TRBV6-5|NA|TRBJ2-7
CASSYLRSGAPTDEQYF
TGTGCCAGCAGTTACCTCCGATCCGGGGCTCCTACCGACGAGCAGTACTTC